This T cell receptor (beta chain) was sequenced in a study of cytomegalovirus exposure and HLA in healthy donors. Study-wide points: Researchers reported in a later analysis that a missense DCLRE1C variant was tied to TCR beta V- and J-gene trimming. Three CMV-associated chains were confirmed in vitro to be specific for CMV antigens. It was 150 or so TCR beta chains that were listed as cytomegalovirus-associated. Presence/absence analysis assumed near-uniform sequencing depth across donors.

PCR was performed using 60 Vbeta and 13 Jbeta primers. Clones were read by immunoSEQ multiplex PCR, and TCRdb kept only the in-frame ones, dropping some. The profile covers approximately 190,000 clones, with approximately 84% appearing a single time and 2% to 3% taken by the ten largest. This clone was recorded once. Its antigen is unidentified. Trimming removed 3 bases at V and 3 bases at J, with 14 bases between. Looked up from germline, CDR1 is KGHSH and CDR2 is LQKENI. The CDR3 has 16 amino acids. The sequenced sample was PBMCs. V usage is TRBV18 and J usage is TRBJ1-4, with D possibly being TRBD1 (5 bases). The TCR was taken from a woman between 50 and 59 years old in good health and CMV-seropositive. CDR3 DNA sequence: TGTGCCAGCTCACCGAGACCCGACAGCCCTAATGAAAAACTGTTTTTT. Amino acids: CASSPRPDSPNEKLFF.